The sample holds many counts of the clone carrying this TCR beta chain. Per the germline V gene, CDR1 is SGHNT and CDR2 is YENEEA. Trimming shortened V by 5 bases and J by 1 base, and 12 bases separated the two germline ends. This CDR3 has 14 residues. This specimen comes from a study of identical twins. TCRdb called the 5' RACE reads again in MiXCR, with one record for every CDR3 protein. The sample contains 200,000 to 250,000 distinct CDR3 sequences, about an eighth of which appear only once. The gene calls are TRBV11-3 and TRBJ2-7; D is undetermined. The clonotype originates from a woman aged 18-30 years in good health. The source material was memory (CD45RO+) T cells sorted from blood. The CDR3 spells CASSMMTRSYEQYF. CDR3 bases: TGTGCCAGCAGCATGATGACAAGATCCTACGAGCAGTACTTC.